The next 20 T cell receptor beta chains were all read from a single sample in a study of T cells in Graves' hyperthyroidism and ophthalmopathy. Amplified TCR beta CDR3 regions came from RNA transcripts. Carried out on the TCR CDR3, a first-round RT-PCR used the HTBI primer set. TCRdb called the multiplex PCR reads again in MiXCR, with one record for every CDR3 protein. There are around 350,000 distinct CDR3 sequences in the sample; around 15% occur only once, and about 21% lies in the top ten. Sequenced material: blood. The source is a woman in her fifties or sixties with Graves' ophthalmopathy.

At least ten counts were recorded for this clonotype. DNA of the CDR3: TGTGCCTGGAGATACGAGCAGTACTTC. It yields the protein CAWRYEQYF. The V call is TRBV30, the J call TRBJ2-7, with D hard to call. Trimming took 3 bases from V and 4 from J, leaving 1 base between them. The CDR3 consists of 9 residues. CDR1 and CDR2 (germline): GTSNPN, SVGIG (reference sequence).

This clonotype has a count of ten or more. This chain connects TRBV12-3 or TRBV12-4 to TRBJ2-1; the match to TRBD1 covers 8 bases. Unmatched junction bases numbered 10, after V lost 6 bases and J lost 9 bases. The CDR3 loop spans 14 amino acids. This chain's CDR3 is CASSLWTGRGEQFF. The CDR3 DNA is TGTGCCAGCAGCCTTTGGACAGGGAGAGGTGAGCAGTTCTTC.

The table lists this clonotype with many counts. The chain links TRBV18 to TRBJ2-7, with TRBD2 identical over 12 bases. Unmatched junction bases numbered 0, after V lost 4 bases and J lost 5 bases. CDR3 length: 13 amino acids. Germline CDR1 KGHSH, CDR2 LQKENI. CDR3 in amino acids: CASSRLAGDEQYF. The DNA for the CDR3 is TGTGCCAGCTCACGACTAGCGGGAGACGAGCAGTACTTC.

This clonotype was recorded at least ten times. V gene TRBV28 combines with J gene TRBJ1-2, with D unresolved. The CDR3 sequence is 13 residues long. Trimming cost V 6 bases and J 4 bases, with 12 bases left between them. The germline gives CDR1 MDHEN, CDR2 SYDVKM. The CDR3 spells CASSLVSPYGYTF. The CDR3 DNA sequence: TGTGCCAGCAGCCTGGTGTCACCCTATGGCTACACCTTC.

This clonotype was seen ten or more times. The V and J genes are TRBV20-1 and TRBJ1-5; the match to TRBD1 covers 8 bases. The CDR3 is made up of 15 amino acids. J gave up 4 bases and V 0 bases, and 5 bases lay outside the gene matches. Germline CDR1 reads DFQATT; CDR2 reads SNEGSKA (reference sequence). The chain's CDR3 is CSAREGQGFNQPQHF. CDR3 nucleotide sequence: TGCAGTGCTAGAGAAGGACAGGGTTTTAATCAGCCCCAGCATTTT.

Ten or more counts support this clonotype. The V and J genes are TRBV5-1 and TRBJ2-3; 13 bases align to TRBD2. Losses at the gene ends were 7 bases for V and 5 bases for J; bases not matched to a gene: 4. The CDR3 extends over 14 amino acids. Germline V gene data show CDR1 as SGHRS and CDR2 as YFSETQ. CDR3 bases: TGCGCCAGCGGAGGACTAGCGGGAGTAGATACGCAGTATTTT. Protein product: CASGGLAGVDTQYF.

The rearrangement uses TRBV10-1 and TRBJ2-1; 9 nucleotides match TRBD2. The CDR3 is 16 residues long. CDR1 and CDR2 from the germline V gene are WNHNN and SYGVQD (reference sequence). The V and J ends lost 1 base and 7 bases, in that order; junction bases with no gene match: 8. CDR3 nucleotides: TGCGCCAGCAGTGAGTTACGACTAGCGGTGGGGAATGAGCAGTTCTTC. Encoded protein: CASSELRLAVGNEQFF.

The V and J genes are TRBV5-1 and TRBJ1-1; D possibly corresponds to TRBD1 (6 bases). This CDR3 region has 16 residues. Germline values: CDR1 SGHRS, CDR2 YFSETQ. The ends were cut back, 4 bases at V and 1 base at J, with 17 bases in the middle. CDR3 nucleotides: TGCGCCAGCAGCAAGTATACAGGGAAGGGGAACACTGAAGCTTTCTTT. It is translated as CASSKYTGKGNTEAFF.

This clonotype was seen at least ten times. The chain carries TRBV5-1 and TRBJ2-3, with TRBD2 identical over 7 bases. Trimming removed 4 bases from V and 1 base from J; junction bases left unmatched: 6. The germline CDR1 and CDR2 sequences are SGHRS and YFSETQ. The CDR3 totals 15 residues. CDR3 DNA sequence: TGCGCCAGCAGCGAGAGACTAGCACGCACAGATACGCAGTATTTT. Translating gives CASSERLARTDTQYF.

The rearrangement links TRBV3-1 to TRBJ1-5; no clear D. Germline CDR1 and CDR2: LGHDT and YNNKEL (reference sequence). The CDR3 is 14 amino acids. The V gene lost 3 bases and the J gene lost 3 bases, with 9 bases spanning the gap. The CDR3 DNA reads as TGTGCCAGCAGCCAGTCCGGCTACAATCAGCCCCAGCATTTT. It is translated as CASSQSGYNQPQHF.

This clonotype appeared many times. This rearrangement joins TRBV30 to TRBJ1-2; a weak D match, TRBD1 (6 bases). V was shortened by 3 bases and J by 2 bases, with 10 bases between the two germline ends. CDR1 and CDR2 (germline): GTSNPN, SVGIG (reference sequence). The CDR3 runs 13 residues. Here the CDR3 reads CAWSGGSNYGYTF. DNA of the CDR3: TGTGCCTGGAGCGGGGGCAGCAACTATGGCTACACCTTC.

The chain couples TRBV5-1 to TRBJ2-7, with 8 bases identical to TRBD1. Trimming cost V 4 bases and J 5 bases; bases outside gene matches: 5. CDR3 length equals 13 residues. The germline V gene encodes CDR1 SGHRS and CDR2 YFSETQ. The CDR3 spells CASSNTGGHEQYF. The CDR3 DNA reads as TGCGCCAGCAGCAACACAGGGGGTCACGAGCAGTACTTC.

V is TRBV7-6 and J is TRBJ2-3; D not resolved. The CDR3 has 15 residues. Germline-derived CDR1 and CDR2 are SGHVS and FNYEAQ. The V and J ends lost 2 bases and 4 bases respectively, with 13 bases between them. Here the CDR3 reads CASSLMGSLPDTQYF. The CDR3 DNA sequence: TGTGCCAGCAGCTTAATGGGCAGCCTCCCAGATACGCAGTATTTT.

This chain uses TRBV28 with TRBJ2-6; D might be TRBD2 (7 bases). Germline assignment: CDR1 MDHEN and CDR2 SYDVKM. This CDR3 comprises 15 residues. The V gene lost 8 bases and the J gene lost 6 bases, with 17 bases spanning the gap. The CDR3 nucleotides are TGTGCCAGCCATGGGAGGGGGAGTAAGGCCAACGTCCTGACTTTC. This translates into CASHGRGSKANVLTF.

This chain links TRBV4-2 with TRBJ2-1, with D perhaps being TRBD1 or TRBD2 (5 bases each). The CDR3 consists of 18 residues. Looked up from germline, CDR1 is LGHNA and CDR2 is YNFKEQ. With 0 bases removed from V and 6 bases from J, the gap between germline ends came to 21 bases. CDR3 bases: TGTGCCAGCAGCCAAGATAGGCGCGGGCAGGGCAGGGTCAATGAGCAGTTCTTC. Its protein is CASSQDRRGQGRVNEQFF.

This clonotype came up many times. The rearrangement links TRBV6-1 to TRBJ2-2, with D maybe TRBD2 (5 bases). Trimming stripped 5 bases from V and 6 bases from J, with 10 bases between. There are 13 residues in the CDR3. CDR1 and CDR2 from the germline V gene are MNHNS and SASEGT. CDR3 in amino acids: CASSRGGAGELFF. The CDR3 DNA reads as TGTGCCAGCAGTCGGGGTGGGGCCGGGGAGCTGTTTTTT.

This clonotype showed up many times. This chain uses TRBV6-1 with TRBJ2-3, with TRBD2 matching 10 bases. Trimming at V came to 2 bases and at J to 6 bases, leaving 8 bases not matched to a gene. This CDR3 has 16 amino acids. Germline V lookup: CDR1 MNHNS, CDR2 SASEGT. CDR3 loop: CASSERASGSLDTQYF. CDR3 bases: TGTGCCAGCAGTGAAAGGGCTAGCGGGAGTTTGGATACGCAGTATTTT.

Notes on this clonotype: A much larger clone sits a single nucleotide away, making a read error possible. This sequence joins TRBV9 and TRBJ2-7; D gene unclear. The CDR3 loop spans 14 amino acids. V shed 0 bases and J shed 6 bases, with 13 bases lying between them. CDR1 and CDR2 from the germline V gene are SGDLS and YYNGEE. Here the CDR3 reads CASSVGGPAREQYF. DNA for the CDR3: TGTGCCAGCAGCGTAGGAGGACCAGCGCGCGAGCAGTACTTC.

At least ten counts were recorded for this clonotype. The chain combines TRBV3-1 with TRBJ1-2; D unclear. Germline CDR1 is LGHDT and CDR2 is YNNKEL (reference sequence). V was shortened by 1 base and J by 2 bases, with 5 bases between the two germline ends. The CDR3 runs 13 residues. The CDR3 sequence is CASSQAENYGYTF. CDR3 in DNA: TGTGCCAGCAGCCAAGCTGAGAACTATGGCTACACCTTC.

As for this clonotype: A much larger clone lies one base from this, so it may be a read error. V is TRBV5-1 and J is TRBJ2-7; D unclear. The CDR3 covers 12 residues. The V and J ends lost 1 base and 3 bases respectively, with 5 bases between them. The germline V gene encodes CDR1 SGHRS and CDR2 YFSETQ. The CDR3 sequence is CASSLYDYEQYF. CDR3 nucleotide sequence: TGCGCCAGCAGCTTGTACGACTACGAGCAGTACTTC.